This T cell receptor beta chain originates from a study of cytomegalovirus exposure and HLA in healthy donors. Study-level background: Prior work identified around 120 million unique TCR beta sequences in some 180 million T cells.

The study's findings and limits: In a later analysis, parvovirus B19, influenza, CMV and Epstein-Barr virus appeared linked to several top co-occurrence clusters. Reported findings show TCR beta sequences accurately forecast HLA-A and HLA-B alleles in most subjects.

CDR3 size: 15 residues. Germline values: CDR1 KGHSH, CDR2 LQKENI. Trimming shortened V by 2 bases and J by 1 base, and 12 bases separated the two germline ends. With respect to this clone: Its antigen is not identified.

The PCR made use of 60 Vbeta and 13 Jbeta primers. Clones were sequenced by immunoSEQ multiplex PCR, and TCRdb holds only the in-frame ones, with some missing. The data contain around 160,000 clones, under 85% of them singletons. The chain joins TRBV18 to TRBJ2-7, with D perhaps TRBD2 (5 bases). Input material: PBMCs. This receptor was taken from a man in his fifties in good health and CMV-seropositive. The CDR3 DNA reads as TGTGCCAGCTCACCATCTCGGGGAGTATCCTACGAGCAGTACTTC. This sequence encodes CASSPSRGVSYEQYF. Based on the CDR3 plus reference TRBV18 and TRBJ2-7, the full variable domain is NAGVMQNPRHLVRRRGQEARLRCSPMKGHSHVYWYRQLPEEGLKFMVYLQKENIIDESGMPKERFSAEFPKEGPSILRIQQVVRGDSAAYFCASSPSRGVSYEQYFGPGTRLTVT.